A selection of T cell receptor beta chains follows, all from one sample in a study of blood T cell repertoires in COVID-19. Profiling relied on immunoSEQ multiplex PCR, and the TCRdb table lists in-frame clones only, not all of them. The sample yields around 450,000 clones, approximately 90% seen once. Sequencing was performed on peripheral blood. These receptors all come from a woman aged 25 to 45 with acute or convalescent COVID-19. Both conserved end residues are trimmed from each CDR3. The size field is filled for only some rows; it gives once, few, many or a size class.

v_gene: TRBV19
abundance: NA
len: 11
j_gene: TRBJ2-1
CDR3aa: ASSSSRGDEQF

v_gene: TRBV11-3
abundance: few
len: 13
j_gene: TRBJ2-7
CDR3aa: ASSLEGLAVFEQY

v_gene: TRBV6-6
abundance: NA
len: 12
j_gene: TRBJ1-1
CDR3aa: ASSSLRFNTEAF

v_gene: TRBV5-6
abundance: NA
len: 14
j_gene: TRBJ2-5
CDR3aa: ASSFGRGQYQETQY

v_gene: TRBV12-3/TRBV12-4
abundance: once
len: 9
j_gene: TRBJ1-2
CDR3aa: ASSFSYGYT

v_gene: TRBV4-1
abundance: NA
len: 14
j_gene: TRBJ2-5
CDR3aa: ASSQSTSGGLETQY

v_gene: TRBV12-3/TRBV12-4
abundance: NA
len: 11
j_gene: TRBJ1-1
CDR3aa: ASRTGRVTEAF

v_gene: TRBV3-1/TRBV3-2
abundance: NA
len: 14
j_gene: TRBJ2-1
CDR3aa: ASSRDSGGTYNEQF

v_gene: TRBV30
abundance: few
len: 13
j_gene: TRBJ1-1
CDR3aa: AWKRYGVPNTEAF

v_gene: TRBV7-9
abundance: NA
len: 13
j_gene: TRBJ2-5
CDR3aa: ASSLVGGRAETQY